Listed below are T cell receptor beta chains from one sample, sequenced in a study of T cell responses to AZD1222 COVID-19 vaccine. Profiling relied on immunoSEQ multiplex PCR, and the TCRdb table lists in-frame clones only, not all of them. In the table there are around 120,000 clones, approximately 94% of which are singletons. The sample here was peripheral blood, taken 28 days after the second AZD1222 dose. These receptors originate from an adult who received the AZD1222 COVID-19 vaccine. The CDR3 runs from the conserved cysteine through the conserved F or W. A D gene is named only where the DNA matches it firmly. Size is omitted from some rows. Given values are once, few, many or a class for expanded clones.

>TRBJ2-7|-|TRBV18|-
TGTGCCAGCTCACCTTGGCAGACTCAAGCCTACGAGCAGTACTTC
CASSPWQTQAYEQYF
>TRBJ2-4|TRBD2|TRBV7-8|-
TGTGCCAGCAGCTTAAAAGCGGGAGGGAACCCTCAGTACTTC
CASSLKAGGNPQYF
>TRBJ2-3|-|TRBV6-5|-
TGTGCCAGCGGCCAAGGGACAGATACGCAGTATTTT
CASGQGTDTQYF
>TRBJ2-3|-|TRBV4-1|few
TGCGCCAGCAGCCGTGAGGACCGTCGCACAGATACGCAGTATTTT
CASSREDRRTDTQYF
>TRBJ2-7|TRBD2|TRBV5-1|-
TGCGCCAGCAGCTTGCCCGCCTCCGGGACTAGCGGGGGTCAAACTTACGAGCAGTACTTC
CASSLPASGTSGGQTYEQYF
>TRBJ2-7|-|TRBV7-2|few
TGTGCCAGCAGCTTACGACTAGACCTCCGATACGAGCAGTACTTC
CASSLRLDLRYEQYF
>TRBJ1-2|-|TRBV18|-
TGTGCCAGCTCCAAGGACAGCCCTAACTATGGCTACACCTTC
CASSKDSPNYGYTF
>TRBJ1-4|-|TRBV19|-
TGTGCCAGTAGTAAATGGTCGGATAATGAAAAACTGTTTTTT
CASSKWSDNEKLFF
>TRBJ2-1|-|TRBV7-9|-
TGTGCCAGCAGCCCGACCGACTATTCCTACAATGAGCAGTTCTTC
CASSPTDYSYNEQFF
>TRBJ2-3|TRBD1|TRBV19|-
TGTGCCAGCGGGACAGGAGTCACAGATACGCAGTATTTT
CASGTGVTDTQYF